This passage covers 8 T cell receptor beta chains from one sample sequenced in a study of shared clonotypes between healthy human individuals (dated by TCRdb to the early 2020s). Libraries were built with the immunoSEQ multiplex PCR assay. TCRdb stores this immuneACCESS table with in-frame sequences only. Part of the clones is absent; in the studies checked, under half of the shortfall reflects unresolved V genes, and no reason is known for the rest. The sample table holds over 850,000 clones, of which approximately 80% were seen once. The ten largest clones represent around 0.6% of the sample. Sequencing used memory CD4+ T cells from PBMCs. Read against the paper, the sample's cell subset or site label means: CD45RA-negative fraction. The receptors were gathered from a man between 18 and 35 years old in good health. Some clones in this sample may be carry-over from other donors' samples.

Remarks on this clone: A far larger clone is one base from this, pointing to a likely read error. The chain couples TRBV28 to TRBJ1-1; tentatively, D is TRBD1 (5 bases). Germline V gives CDR1 MDHEN, CDR2 SYDVKM. V was clipped by 2 bases and J by 4 bases, with 8 bases between them. The CDR3 is 13 residues long. CDR3 region: CASSLPGSTEAFF. CDR3 sequence (DNA): TGTGCCAGCAGTTTACCAGGGAGCACTGAAGCTTTCTTT.

This clone was observed a few times. V gene TRBV6-6 combines with J gene TRBJ2-7, with D uncertain. V was trimmed by 6 bases and J by 3 bases, leaving 15 bases between them. Germline lookup yields CDR1 MNHNY and CDR2 SVGAGI (reference sequence). The CDR3 is 14 residues long. CDR3 sequence: CASRDPALGYEQYF. The CDR3 DNA reads as TGTGCCAGCAGGGACCCGGCCCTGGGCTACGAGCAGTACTTC.

The chain couples TRBV19 to TRBJ1-1; D call uncertain. Trimming took 0 bases from V and 6 from J, leaving 14 bases between them. The CDR3 totals 15 residues. Germline values: CDR1 LNHDA, CDR2 SQIVND (reference sequence). The CDR3 is CASSIDPRPTAEAFF. DNA for the CDR3: TGTGCCAGTAGTATAGATCCTCGACCGACCGCTGAAGCTTTCTTT.

This rearrangement joins TRBV6-5 to TRBJ2-5; D is perhaps TRBD2 (5 bases). CDR1 is MNHEY and CDR2 is SVGAGI in the germline V gene. With 5 bases removed from V and 2 bases from J, the gap between germline ends came to 9 bases. The CDR3 totals 13 residues. CDR3 residues: CASSQDFQETQYF. The CDR3 region has the DNA TGTGCCAGCAGTCAGGACTTTCAAGAGACCCAGTACTTC.

Turning to this clone: Possible read error: a much larger clone is one base away. The sample holds other DNA sequences that translate to the same CDR3. The V gene is TRBV2, the J gene TRBJ2-5; D not resolved. This CDR3 contains 12 residues. The ends were cut back, 3 bases at V and 5 bases at J, with 7 bases in the middle. The germline V gene has CDR1 SNHLY and CDR2 FYNNEI. The CDR3 DNA follows: TGTGCCAGCAGTGACCGCCGGGAGACCCAGTACTTC. As protein: CASSDRRETQYF.

The J gene is TRBJ2-1, the V gene TRBV5-1; weak D call: TRBD2 (7 bases). The V gene's germline CDR1 is SGHRS and CDR2 YFSETQ. V lost 5 bases, J lost 0 bases, and 15 bases lay in between. The CDR3 totals 16 residues. The CDR3 DNA follows: TGCGCCAGCAGTATCGGGGGGCTGATCTCCTACAATGAGCAGTTCTTC. Residues: CASSIGGLISYNEQFF.

V usage is TRBV28 and J usage is TRBJ1-3; TRBD1 is a possible D gene (5 bases). Trimming cost V 1 base and J 8 bases, with 15 bases left between them. The CDR3 sequence is 15 residues long. CDR1 is MDHEN and CDR2 is SYDVKM in the germline V gene. The CDR3 here is CASSLSGRVRDTIYF. Here the CDR3 DNA reads TGTGCCAGCAGTTTATCGGGCAGGGTCCGTGACACCATATATTTT.

V usage is TRBV30 and J usage is TRBJ1-1; D unresolved. Trimming removed 0 bases from V and 0 bases from J, with 14 bases in between. Germline assignment: CDR1 GTSNPN and CDR2 SVGIG (reference sequence). CDR3 length equals 16 residues. CDR3 sequence: CAWSVWRASMNTEAFF. For the CDR3, the DNA is TGTGCCTGGAGTGTATGGCGCGCCAGTATGAACACTGAAGCTTTCTTT.